This passage covers 16 T cell receptor beta chains from one sample sequenced in a study of blood T cell repertoires in COVID-19. The protocol was immunoSEQ multiplex PCR, while the TCRdb copy is restricted to in-frame clones and leaves out a portion. Among some 58,000 clones listed, roughly nine tenths were seen once. Sequencing used peripheral blood. All receptors come from a middle-aged man with acute or convalescent COVID-19.

The rearrangement links TRBV16 to TRBJ1-3; D is ambiguous. CDR1 is KGHSY and CDR2 is FQNENV in the germline V gene. The CDR3 length is 18 residues. Deletions cut 0 bases from V and 4 bases from J, with 19 bases between. The CDR3 reads CASSQSQALGLSGNTIYF. The CDR3 DNA follows: TGTGCCAGCAGCCAATCGCAGGCCCTCGGTCTCTCCGGAAACACCATATATTTT.

The gene calls are TRBV7-2 and TRBJ2-3, with D tentatively TRBD2 (6 bases). V lost 5 bases and J 5 bases, leaving 17 bases between the germline ends. This CDR3 is 15 amino acids long. CDR1 is SGHTA and CDR2 is FQGNSA in the germline V gene. The CDR3: CASSPSSGVGDTQYF. The DNA for the CDR3 is TGTGCCAGCAGCCCCTCATCGGGAGTAGGAGATACGCAGTATTTT.

The CDR3 protein is CASSLKRGTNEKLFF. DNA for the CDR3: TGTGCCAGCAGCTTGAAAAGGGGTACTAATGAAAAACTGTTTTTT. The V call is TRBV5-4, the J call TRBJ1-4; possibly TRBD1 for D (5 bases). V gave up 1 base and J gave up 2 bases, with 9 bases separating them. The CDR3 runs to 15 residues. CDR1 is SGHNT, CDR2 YYREEE, per germline (reference sequence).

This clone appeared a few times. The J gene is TRBJ2-1, the V gene TRBV6-5; 7 nucleotides align to TRBD2. V dropped 4 bases and J dropped 4; count of bases not matched to a gene: 10. The germline CDR1 and CDR2 sequences are MNHEY and SVGAGI. This CDR3 comprises 16 residues. The CDR3 nucleotides are TGTGCCAGCAGTTTGGGCGGGAGCGAGAGATACAATGAGCAGTTCTTC. Its protein product is CASSLGGSERYNEQFF.

The chain employs TRBV12-3 or TRBV12-4 and TRBJ2-5, with 7 bases matching TRBD1. This CDR3 is 13 amino acids long. With V trimmed by 3 bases and J by 5 bases, 3 bases remained unmatched. The CDR3 DNA follows: TGTGCCAGCAGTTTTCAGACAGGGGAGACCCAGTACTTC. Its translation: CASSFQTGETQYF.

The chain joins TRBV4-1 to TRBJ1-6; D ambiguous. Trimming removed 2 bases at V and 3 bases at J, with 17 bases between. Looked up from germline, CDR1 is MGHRA and CDR2 is YSYEKL. CDR3 length: 18 amino acids. This CDR3 is CASSQFSLGSFYNSPLHF. DNA for the CDR3: TGCGCCAGCAGCCAATTTTCCCTGGGCAGTTTCTATAATTCACCCCTCCACTTT.

This clone was seen only a few times. The rearrangement links TRBV11-2 to TRBJ1-1; the D is unclear. Deletions cut 5 bases from V and 1 base from J, with 5 bases between. Germline V gene sequence: CDR1 SGHAT, CDR2 FQNNGV. This CDR3 comprises 12 residues. This CDR3 is CASSRRNTEAFF. The DNA of the CDR3 is TGTGCCAGCAGCAGGAGGAACACTGAAGCTTTCTTT.

The chain carries TRBV19 and TRBJ1-2; no reliable D call. Looked up from germline, CDR1 is LNHDA and CDR2 is SQIVND (reference sequence). The CDR3 is made up of 12 amino acids. Trimming shortened V by 7 bases and J by 8 bases, and 14 bases separated the two germline ends. The CDR3 here is CASKLGELGYTF. CDR3 in DNA: TGTGCCAGTAAGCTCGGGGAATTAGGCTACACCTTC.

The gene calls are TRBV27 and TRBJ2-7; 8 bases line up with TRBD2. Germline CDR1 MNHEY, CDR2 SMNVEV (reference sequence). After removal of 4 bases from V and 0 bases from J, the junction contained 5 bases not matched to a gene. This CDR3 contains 15 residues. The CDR3 here is CASSWGLAGSYEQYF. The DNA of the CDR3 is TGTGCCAGCAGTTGGGGGCTAGCGGGCTCCTACGAGCAGTACTTC.

The chain joins TRBV30 to TRBJ1-1; TRBD1 aligns across 10 bases. This CDR3 contains 12 residues. After removal of 5 bases from V and 11 bases from J, the junction contained 8 bases not matched to a gene. From germline, CDR1 is GTSNPN and CDR2 SVGIG (reference sequence). CDR3 loop: CAWLAGGQGAFF. CDR3 in DNA: TGTGCCTGGTTGGCCGGGGGACAGGGGGCTTTCTTT.

This chain uses TRBV27 with TRBJ2-5; 10 bases agree with TRBD2. The CDR3 length is 16 residues. The V and J ends lost 6 bases and 5 bases, in that order; junction bases with no gene match: 12. Germline V gene lookup returns CDR1 MNHEY and CDR2 SMNVEV (reference sequence). CDR3 bases: TGTGCCAGCAGCCCCTCCCTAGCGGGAGCTGGGGAGACCCAGTACTTC. It translates to CASSPSLAGAGETQYF.

The chain carries TRBV29-1 and TRBJ2-2; 8 nucleotides agree with TRBD2. The CDR3 has 14 residues. The junction had 7 bases not matched to a gene; V was cut back by 4 bases and J by 6 bases. The germline CDR1 and CDR2 sequences are SQVTM and ANQGSEA. This CDR3 is CSVGRAGGAGELFF. CDR3 sequence (DNA): TGCAGCGTTGGTCGGGCGGGAGGCGCCGGGGAGCTGTTTTTT.

The rearrangement uses TRBV5-6 and TRBJ1-3, with D possibly matching TRBD1 (6 bases). The CDR3 sequence is 15 residues long. Germline V gives CDR1 SGHDT, CDR2 YYEEEE. Trimming stripped 3 bases from V and 4 bases from J, with 14 bases between. CDR3 bases: TGTGCCAGCAGCTACGCCGGGACACCCGGAAACACCATATATTTT. It codes for CASSYAGTPGNTIYF.

This clone was seen just once. The chain recombines TRBV3-1 (or the pseudogene TRBV3-2) with TRBJ2-7, with 8 bases lining up with TRBD1. Germline V lookup: CDR1 LGHDT, CDR2 YNNKEL (reference sequence). This CDR3 region has 15 residues. Trimming cost V 4 bases and J 6 bases; bases outside gene matches: 11. CDR3 nucleotides: TGTGCCAGCAGCCGCGGATTGGACAGGGCTACCGAGCAGTACTTC. Translating gives CASSRGLDRATEQYF.

This clone showed up just a few times. Here the CDR3 DNA reads TGTGCCAGCAGCTTAGAAGAGTTCCCTCAGCAGTATTTT. Protein sequence: CASSLEEFPQQYF. This chain uses TRBV7-9 with TRBJ2-3; D not certain. CDR1 and CDR2 from the germline V gene are SEHNR and FQNEAQ (reference sequence). This CDR3 region has 13 residues. V dropped 1 base and J dropped 11 bases, with 13 bases sitting between them.

This chain uses TRBV12-3 or TRBV12-4 with TRBJ1-5, with 8 bases identical to TRBD1. J was trimmed by 6 bases and V by 7 bases; bases with no gene match: 5. The CDR3 is made up of 13 amino acids. CDR3 loop: CASKEQGGQPQHF. CDR3 nucleotide sequence: TGTGCCAGCAAAGAACAGGGGGGTCAGCCCCAGCATTTT.